The 9 T cell receptor beta chains below come from one sample, sequenced in a study of long-term antiretroviral therapy in people with HIV. Researchers ran immunoSEQ v3.0 at survey level. Using immunoSEQ multiplex PCR, the repertoire was profiled, and TCRdb retains in-frame clones only, with some absent. The sample consists of tens of thousands of clones, about 86% of them appearing once. The sample here was unsorted PBMCs, taken 0.7 years before starting antiretroviral therapy. The receptors come from a man between 25 and 39 years old with HIV.

The CDR3 DNA follows: TGTGCCAGCAGCTCCAAGGGGGCGGGTAACACTGAAGCTTTCTTT. Translation: CASSSKGAGNTEAFF. The V gene is TRBV7-9, the J gene TRBJ1-1; TRBD1 matches at 7 bases. The CDR3 spans 15 residues. CDR1 SEHNR and CDR2 FQNEAQ come from the germline V gene (reference sequence). V was clipped by 4 bases and J by 2 bases; unmatched bases: 7.

The chain recombines TRBV10-3 with TRBJ2-3; TRBD2 matches at 9 bases. V lost 0 bases, J lost 4 bases, and 8 bases stayed unmatched. There are 17 residues in the CDR3. The germline V gene has CDR1 ENHRY and CDR2 SYGVKD. The chain's CDR3 is CAISESERTSAADTQYF. Written as DNA, the CDR3 is TGTGCCATCAGTGAGTCGGAGAGGACTAGCGCGGCAGATACGCAGTATTTT.

This clone was counted a few times. This chain uses TRBV7-6 with TRBJ1-3; the D is unclear. The CDR3 has 13 residues. The ends were cut back, 4 bases at V and 3 bases at J, with 7 bases in the middle. Per the germline V gene, CDR1 is SGHVS and CDR2 is FNYEAQ. CDR3 bases: TGTGCCAGCAGCTCCCTCGGTGGAAACACCATATATTTT. It encodes CASSSLGGNTIYF.

The chain links TRBV5-6 to TRBJ2-7; tentative D call: TRBD2 (6 bases). This CDR3 contains 12 residues. Germline CDR1 is SGHDT and CDR2 is YYEEEE. V lost 4 bases and J 5 bases, leaving 10 bases between the germline ends. The CDR3 DNA is TGTGCCAGCAGCCTGGGAGGCGACGAGCAGTACTTC. It yields the protein CASSLGGDEQYF. Together with reference TRBV5-6 and TRBJ2-7, the CDR3 gives the full variable domain: DAGVTQSPTHLIKTRGQQVTLRCSPKSGHDTVSWYQQALGQGPQFIFQYYEEEERQRGNFPDRFSGHQFPNYSSELNVNALLLGDSALYLCASSLGGDEQYFGPGTRLTVT.

The rearrangement uses TRBV7-6 and TRBJ1-2; a possible D gene is TRBD1 (5 bases). Trimming cost V 2 bases and J 8 bases, with 18 bases left between them. There are 15 residues in the CDR3. Germline assignment: CDR1 SGHVS and CDR2 FNYEAQ. CDR3 in amino acids: CASSLFGLPEGGYTF. The CDR3 DNA sequence: TGTGCCAGCAGCTTATTTGGCCTCCCCGAGGGGGGCTACACCTTC.

The chain is built from TRBV19 and TRBJ1-5; D gene ambiguous. V was shortened by 3 bases and J by 3 bases, with 9 bases between the two germline ends. Germline V CDR1 and CDR2: LNHDA, SQIVND (reference sequence). The CDR3 sequence is 14 residues long. In DNA form, the CDR3 reads TGTGCCAGTAGTATCGAGGGCCCCAATCAGCCCCAGCATTTT. Its protein product is CASSIEGPNQPQHF.

The chain employs TRBV29-1 and TRBJ1-1; D remains unclear. The V end lost 5 bases, the J end lost 2 bases, and 9 bases lay between the germline ends. Germline V gene lookup returns CDR1 SQVTM and CDR2 ANQGSEA. The CDR3 runs to 12 residues. This chain's CDR3 is CSVIFGNTEAFF. CDR3 bases: TGCAGCGTTATTTTCGGAAACACTGAAGCTTTCTTT. The full variable domain, its missing parts supplied by reference TRBV29-1 and TRBJ1-1, is SAVISQKPSRDICQRGTSLTIQCQVDSQVTMMFWYRQQPGQSLTLIATANQGSEATYESGFVIDKFPISRPNLTFSTLTVSNMSPEDSSIYLCSVIFGNTEAFFGQGTRLTVV.

This chain connects TRBV6-1 to TRBJ1-6; no firm D call. The germline gives CDR1 MNHNS, CDR2 SASEGT. The CDR3 has 13 amino acids. V lost 0 bases and J lost 10, with 7 bases in between. The CDR3 DNA sequence: TGTGCCAGCAGTGAAGCTCCAAGCTCACCCCTCCACTTT. This sequence encodes CASSEAPSSPLHF.

V and J are TRBV5-8 and TRBJ1-6; D is ambiguous. Trimming pared 2 bases from V and 9 bases from J, leaving 12 bases between. The V gene's germline CDR1 is SGHTS and CDR2 YDEGEE. The CDR3 has 14 residues. CDR3 DNA sequence: TGTGCCAGCAGCTTCTTGGTTCGTAGTTCACCCCTCCACTTT. Translated, it gives CASSFLVRSSPLHF.